The 20 T cell receptor beta chains presented below share a single source sample, sequenced in a study of radiation and T cells in renal cell carcinoma. The assay was immunoSEQ multiplex PCR, and TCRdb's table has in-frame clones only and misses some. The repertoire holds fewer than 200,000 clones, with less than 90% as singletons. Time point given: blood 4 weeks post-SBRT, at nephrectomy. As to treatment: 15 Gy SBRT to primary tumor, nephrectomy 4 weeks later. This sample comprised blood, obtained from a patient whose treatment included radiotherapy and nephrectomy. The receptors derive from a woman in her forties or fifties with renal cell carcinoma.

The chain uses TRBV6-1 and TRBJ2-7; D possibly corresponds to TRBD1 (6 bases). The CDR3 is 14 amino acids. Trimming cost V 6 bases and J 0 bases, with 12 bases left between them. The germline CDR1 and CDR2 sequences are MNHNS and SASEGT. The DNA of the CDR3 is TGTGCCAGCAGCGCGGAAGGGGGCTCCTACGAGCAGTACTTC. This gives the protein CASSAEGGSYEQYF.

This chain connects TRBV11-2 to TRBJ1-2; 9 bases agree with TRBD1. The J segment lost 5 bases and the V segment lost 4 bases, leaving 2 bases of the junction unmatched. The germline gives CDR1 SGHAT, CDR2 FQNNGV. The CDR3 is made up of 13 amino acids. The CDR3 loop is CASSSGQGYGYTF. The CDR3 nucleotides read TGTGCCAGCAGCTCCGGACAGGGGTATGGCTACACCTTC. Full variable domain (outside the CDR3, taken from reference TRBV11-2 and TRBJ1-2): EAGVAQSPRYKIIEKRQSVAFWCNPISGHATLYWYQQILGQGPKLLIQFQNNGVVDDSQLPKDRFSAERLKGVDSTLKIQPAKLEDSAVYLCASSSGQGYGYTFGSGTRLTVV.

V and J are TRBV5-1 and TRBJ1-3; 8 positions match TRBD1. Germline assignment: CDR1 SGHRS and CDR2 YFSETQ. CDR3 length: 17 residues. The V and J ends lost 1 base and 4 bases, in that order; junction bases with no gene match: 10. The DNA of the CDR3 is TGCGCCAGCAGCTTGATCGTGGACAGGGCAGAAGGAAACACCATATATTTT. Translation: CASSLIVDRAEGNTIYF.

This chain connects TRBV12-5 to TRBJ1-6; D gene unclear. Per germline, CDR1 LGHNT and CDR2 FRNRAP. There are 14 residues in the CDR3. Trimming took off 7 bases at V and 7 bases at J, with 14 bases between the two ends. This CDR3 is CASAPGSDNSPLHF. The CDR3 DNA sequence: TGTGCTAGTGCCCCCGGGTCGGACAATTCACCCCTCCACTTT.

V and J are TRBV6-5 and TRBJ2-5; D is uncertain. Matching the DNA end better, TRBJ2-7 makes the J call doubtful. The CDR3 loop spans 12 amino acids. Looked up from germline, CDR1 is MNHEY and CDR2 is SVGAGI. This CDR3 is CASSSTSYEQYF. The CDR3 nucleotides read TGTGCCAGCAGTTCCACCTCCTACGAGCAGTACTTC.

This rearrangement joins TRBV18 to TRBJ1-2, with 8 bases aligning to TRBD1. CDR3 length equals 16 residues. Germline V gene sequence: CDR1 KGHSH, CDR2 LQKENI. V gave up 1 base and J gave up 3 bases; unmatched junction bases: 7. DNA for the CDR3: TGTGCCAGCTCACCACTCGGACAGGGCTCTGACTATGGCTACACCTTC. This sequence encodes CASSPLGQGSDYGYTF.

This clone was seen only a few times. The J gene is TRBJ1-1, the V gene TRBV15; D call uncertain. CDR1 is LNHNV and CDR2 is YYDKDF in the germline V gene (reference sequence). The CDR3 totals 10 residues. CDR3 sequence reads: CAGLNTEAFF. CDR3 bases: TGTGCTGGATTGAACACTGAAGCTTTCTTT.

The rearrangement uses TRBV6-1 and TRBJ2-5; 8 nucleotides agree with TRBD2. CDR3 length: 17 residues. Germline-derived CDR1 and CDR2 are MNHNS and SASEGT. Losses at the gene ends were 3 bases for V and 5 bases for J; bases not matched to a gene: 14. CDR3 region: CASSDLGGAAVRETQYF. CDR3 DNA sequence: TGTGCCAGCAGTGACCTCGGGGGGGCCGCAGTTCGGGAGACCCAGTACTTC.

The rearrangement joins TRBV15 to TRBJ1-1; D remains ambiguous. The CDR3 loop spans 15 amino acids. V lost 0 bases to trimming and J lost 7 bases, with 15 bases between them. Germline CDR1 reads LNHNV; CDR2 reads YYDKDF (reference sequence). The CDR3 DNA reads TGTGCCACCAGCAGAGATCGGGCAGCCACACATGAAGCTTTCTTT. Translating it yields CATSRDRAATHEAFF.

The gene calls are TRBV2 and TRBJ1-1; 7 positions agree with TRBD1. V trimming: 0 bases; J trimming: 6 bases; junction bases outside the gene matches: 19. Germline V gene lookup returns CDR1 SNHLY and CDR2 FYNNEI. The CDR3 is 19 amino acids. The CDR3 loop is CASSEAMTGFENSYPEAFF. The DNA of the CDR3 is TGTGCCAGCAGTGAAGCAATGACAGGGTTCGAGAATTCCTATCCTGAAGCTTTCTTT.

The V and J genes are TRBV2 and TRBJ2-3; 10 bases fit TRBD1. Germline V gene lookup returns CDR1 SNHLY and CDR2 FYNNEI. With V trimmed by 4 bases and J by 2 bases, 6 bases remained unmatched. The CDR3 has 16 amino acids. This chain's CDR3 is CASSALGQGVTDTQYF. The CDR3 bases are TGTGCCAGCAGTGCCCTAGGACAGGGGGTCACAGATACGCAGTATTTT.

The chain is built from TRBV6-1 and TRBJ2-3, with TRBD2 matching 7 bases. The CDR3 totals 15 residues. V dropped 6 bases and J dropped 1; count of bases not matched to a gene: 7. Germline CDR1 and CDR2: MNHNS and SASEGT. The CDR3, as DNA: TGTGCCAGCAGCATCTATGCGGGGGGCACAGATACGCAGTATTTT. Its protein product is CASSIYAGGTDTQYF.

This clone is categorized as medium-sized (0.01 to 0.1%). The V gene is TRBV19, the J gene TRBJ2-3; no clear D gene. CDR1 is LNHDA, CDR2 SQIVND, per germline (reference sequence). The CDR3 is 13 residues long. V was trimmed by 2 bases and J by 6 bases, leaving 9 bases between them. CDR3 in DNA: TGTGCCAGTAGTATATCCGGAACGGATACGCAGTATTTT. It codes for CASSISGTDTQYF. Together with reference TRBV19 and TRBJ2-3, the CDR3 gives the full variable domain: DGGITQSPKYLFRKEGQNVTLSCEQNLNHDAMYWYRQDPGQGLRLIYYSQIVNDFQKGDIAEGYSVSREKKESFPLTVTSAQKNPTAFYLCASSISGTDTQYFGPGTRLTVL.

The chain combines TRBV25-1 with TRBJ1-3; D might be TRBD1 (5 bases). Trimming pared 5 bases from V and 0 bases from J, leaving 11 bases between. This CDR3 has 15 residues. Germline V gene lookup returns CDR1 MGHDK and CDR2 SYGVNS. The CDR3 sequence is CASSHPGYSGNTIYF. In DNA form, the CDR3 reads TGTGCCAGCAGTCACCCAGGGTACTCTGGAAACACCATATATTTT.

The chain employs TRBV30 and TRBJ2-2, with unresolved D. The CDR3 loop spans 14 amino acids. Trimming left V 4 bases short and J 1 base short, with 10 bases between. Per the germline V gene, CDR1 is GTSNPN and CDR2 is SVGIG (reference sequence). Written as DNA, the CDR3 is TGTGCCTGGAATCAGCGAATGAACACCGGGGAGCTGTTTTTT. Translated, it gives CAWNQRMNTGELFF.

The J gene is TRBJ1-2, the V gene TRBV2, with 9 nucleotides matching TRBD1. Germline V gene lookup returns CDR1 SNHLY and CDR2 FYNNEI. Trimming at V came to 6 bases and at J to 8 bases, leaving 10 bases not matched to a gene. The CDR3 consists of 14 residues. CDR3 bases: TGTGCCAGCAGAGATATGAGGACAGGGGACGGCTACACCTTC. Translated: CASRDMRTGDGYTF.

This chain uses TRBV6-1 with TRBJ2-7; D is ambiguous. Germline values: CDR1 MNHNS, CDR2 SASEGT. V was trimmed by 1 base and J by 2 bases, leaving 9 bases between them. The CDR3 is 14 residues long. CDR3 amino acids: CASSEGDWAYEQYF. CDR3 coding DNA: TGTGCCAGCAGTGAAGGGGATTGGGCCTACGAGCAGTACTTC.

The chain employs TRBV7-2 and TRBJ2-5; 7 nucleotides line up with TRBD2. CDR1 SGHTA and CDR2 FQGNSA come from the germline V gene. The V segment lost 3 bases and the J segment 2 bases; nucleotides outside the gene matches: 9. The CDR3 loop spans 16 amino acids. CDR3 DNA: TGTGCCAGCAGCTTGGTTCCGGGAGGCGGACAAGAGACCCAGTACTTC. Protein product: CASSLVPGGGQETQYF. Full variable domain (rest looked up from reference TRBV7-2 and TRBJ2-5): GAGVSQSPSNKVTEKGKDVELRCDPISGHTALYWYRQSLGQGLEFLIYFQGNSAPDKSGLPSDRFSAERTGGSVSTLTIQRTQQEDSAVYLCASSLVPGGGQETQYFGPGTRLLVL.

The V and J genes are TRBV30 and TRBJ2-7; no clear D gene. The V gene lost 2 bases and the J gene lost 5 bases, with 7 bases spanning the gap. Germline CDR1 GTSNPN, CDR2 SVGIG (reference sequence). The CDR3 spans 11 residues. CDR3 DNA: TGTGCCTGGAGTCTTGGCCACGAGCAGTACTTC. Translation gives CAWSLGHEQYF.

The rearrangement links TRBV19 to TRBJ1-3, with D possibly TRBD1 on 6 matching bases. The CDR3 totals 16 residues. Between the trimmed V and J ends, which lost 6 bases and 0 bases, there was a span of 15 bases. From germline, CDR1 is LNHDA and CDR2 SQIVND (reference sequence). DNA for the CDR3: TGTGCCAGTAGCCCCCACAGGGCAAACTCTGGAAACACCATATATTTT. Translating gives CASSPHRANSGNTIYF.